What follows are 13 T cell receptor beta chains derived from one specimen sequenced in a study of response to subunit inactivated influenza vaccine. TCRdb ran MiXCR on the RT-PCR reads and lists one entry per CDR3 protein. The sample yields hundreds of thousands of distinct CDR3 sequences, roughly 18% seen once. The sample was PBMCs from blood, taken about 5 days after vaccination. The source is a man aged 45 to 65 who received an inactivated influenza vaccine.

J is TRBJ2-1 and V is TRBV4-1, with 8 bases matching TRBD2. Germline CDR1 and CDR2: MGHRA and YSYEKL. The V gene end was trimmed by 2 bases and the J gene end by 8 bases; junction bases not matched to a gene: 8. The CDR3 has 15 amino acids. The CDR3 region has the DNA TGCGCCAGCAGCCAATTTACCAGCGGGGGCGATGAGCAGTTCTTC. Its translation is CASSQFTSGGDEQFF.

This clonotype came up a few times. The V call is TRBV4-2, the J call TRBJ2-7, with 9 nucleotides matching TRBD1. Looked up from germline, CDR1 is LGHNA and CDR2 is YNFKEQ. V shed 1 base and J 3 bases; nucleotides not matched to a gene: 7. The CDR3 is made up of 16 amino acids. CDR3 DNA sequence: TGTGCCAGCAGCCAAGGCGGGGGACAGGGCCACTACGAGCAGTACTTC. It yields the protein CASSQGGGQGHYEQYF.

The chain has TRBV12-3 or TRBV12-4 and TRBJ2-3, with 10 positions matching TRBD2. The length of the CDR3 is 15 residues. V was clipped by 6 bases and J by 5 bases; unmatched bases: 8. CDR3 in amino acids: CASRRSGGAGDTQYF. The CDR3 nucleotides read TGTGCCAGCAGGAGAAGCGGGGGGGCCGGAGATACGCAGTATTTT.

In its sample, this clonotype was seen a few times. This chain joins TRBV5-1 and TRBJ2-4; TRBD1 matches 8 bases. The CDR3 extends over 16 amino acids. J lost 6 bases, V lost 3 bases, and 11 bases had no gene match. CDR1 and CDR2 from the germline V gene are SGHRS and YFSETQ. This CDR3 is CASSSPTGERGNIQYF. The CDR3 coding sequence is TGCGCCAGCAGCTCACCGACAGGGGAAAGGGGAAACATTCAGTACTTC.

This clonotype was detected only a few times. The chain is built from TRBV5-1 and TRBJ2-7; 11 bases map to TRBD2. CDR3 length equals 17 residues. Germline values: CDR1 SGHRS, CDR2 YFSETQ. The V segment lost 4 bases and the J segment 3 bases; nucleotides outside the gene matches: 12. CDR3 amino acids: CASSQRLAGGPHYEQYF. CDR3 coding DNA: TGCGCCAGCAGCCAACGATTAGCGGGAGGGCCACACTACGAGCAGTACTTC.

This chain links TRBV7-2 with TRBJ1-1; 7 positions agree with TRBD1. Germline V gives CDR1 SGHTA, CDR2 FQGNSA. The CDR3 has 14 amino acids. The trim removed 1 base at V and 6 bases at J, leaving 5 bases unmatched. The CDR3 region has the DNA TGTGCCAGCAGCTTAGGTCACAGGGGCTCTGAAGCTTTCTTT. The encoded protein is CASSLGHRGSEAFF. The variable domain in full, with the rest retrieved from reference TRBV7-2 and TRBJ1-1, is GAGVSQSPSNKVTEKGKDVELRCDPISGHTALYWYRQSLGQGLEFLIYFQGNSAPDKSGLPSDRFSAERTGGSVSTLTIQRTQQEDSAVYLCASSLGHRGSEAFFGQGTRLTVV.

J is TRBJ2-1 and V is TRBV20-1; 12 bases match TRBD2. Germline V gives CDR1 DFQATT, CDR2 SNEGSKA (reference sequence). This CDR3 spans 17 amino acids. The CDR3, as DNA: TGCTGCGCTAGAGATTGGCTAGCGGGAGGGCCGTTGTATGAGCAGTTCTTC. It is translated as CCARDWLAGGPLYEQFF.

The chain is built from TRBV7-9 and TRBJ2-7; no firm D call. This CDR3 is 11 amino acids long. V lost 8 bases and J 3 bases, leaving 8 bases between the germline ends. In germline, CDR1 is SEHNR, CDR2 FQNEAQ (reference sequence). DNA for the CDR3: TGTGCCAGCCAGGCGGACTACGAGCAGTACTTC. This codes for CASQADYEQYF. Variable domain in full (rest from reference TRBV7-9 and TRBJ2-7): DTGVSQNPRHKITKRGQNVTFRCDPISEHNRLYWYRQTLGQGPEFLTYFQNEAQLEKSRLLSDRFSAERPKGSFSTLEIQRTEQGDSAMYLCASQADYEQYFGPGTRLTVT.

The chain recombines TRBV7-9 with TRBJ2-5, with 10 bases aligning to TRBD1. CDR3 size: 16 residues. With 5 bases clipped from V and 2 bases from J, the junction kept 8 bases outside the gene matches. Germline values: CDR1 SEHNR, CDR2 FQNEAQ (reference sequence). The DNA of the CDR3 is TGTGCCAGCAGCCTAAATCGGGACAGGGGACAAGAGACCCAGTACTTC. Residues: CASSLNRDRGQETQYF.

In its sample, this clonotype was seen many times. CDR3 bases: TGTGCCAGCAGCTTAGGCTCAGGGAAGACGCAGTATTTT. Translating gives CASSLGSGKTQYF. The genes are TRBV7-8 and TRBJ2-3; D possibly corresponds to TRBD1 (5 bases). Trimming removed 1 base at V and 9 bases at J, with 11 bases between. The CDR3 length is 13 residues. The germline CDR1 and CDR2 sequences are SGHVS and FQNEAQ. The full variable domain, in which reference TRBV7-8 and TRBJ2-3 provide the parts outside the CDR3, is GAGVSQSPRYKVAKRGQDVALRCDPISGHVSLFWYQQALGQGPEFLTYFQNEAQLDKSGLPSDRFFAERPEGSVSTLKIQRTQQEDSAVYLCASSLGSGKTQYFGPGTRLTVL.

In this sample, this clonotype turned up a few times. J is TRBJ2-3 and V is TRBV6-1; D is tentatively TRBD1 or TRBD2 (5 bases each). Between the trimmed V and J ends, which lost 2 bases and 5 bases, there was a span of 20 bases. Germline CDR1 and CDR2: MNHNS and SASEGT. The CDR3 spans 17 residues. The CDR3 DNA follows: TGTGCCAGCAGTGAATTCGGCCCAGGGAGCATTGGAGATACGCAGTATTTT. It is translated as CASSEFGPGSIGDTQYF.

The CDR3: CASSRGLAGIQLGEQYF. DNA for the CDR3: TGTGCCAGCAGTCGGGGACTAGCGGGAATTCAGTTAGGCGAGCAGTACTTC. The V gene is TRBV6-2 or TRBV6-3, the J gene TRBJ2-7; 13 nucleotides agree with TRBD2. Looked up from germline, CDR1 is MNHEY and CDR2 is SVGEGT. CDR3 length: 17 amino acids. V trimming: 5 bases; J trimming: 6 bases; junction bases outside the gene matches: 13.

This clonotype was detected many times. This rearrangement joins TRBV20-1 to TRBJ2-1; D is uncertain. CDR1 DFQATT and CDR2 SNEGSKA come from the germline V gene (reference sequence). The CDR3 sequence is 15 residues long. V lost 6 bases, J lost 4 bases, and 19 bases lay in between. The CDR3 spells CSATATKPRYNEQFF. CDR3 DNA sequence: TGCAGTGCAACAGCGACGAAACCCCGGTACAATGAGCAGTTCTTC.